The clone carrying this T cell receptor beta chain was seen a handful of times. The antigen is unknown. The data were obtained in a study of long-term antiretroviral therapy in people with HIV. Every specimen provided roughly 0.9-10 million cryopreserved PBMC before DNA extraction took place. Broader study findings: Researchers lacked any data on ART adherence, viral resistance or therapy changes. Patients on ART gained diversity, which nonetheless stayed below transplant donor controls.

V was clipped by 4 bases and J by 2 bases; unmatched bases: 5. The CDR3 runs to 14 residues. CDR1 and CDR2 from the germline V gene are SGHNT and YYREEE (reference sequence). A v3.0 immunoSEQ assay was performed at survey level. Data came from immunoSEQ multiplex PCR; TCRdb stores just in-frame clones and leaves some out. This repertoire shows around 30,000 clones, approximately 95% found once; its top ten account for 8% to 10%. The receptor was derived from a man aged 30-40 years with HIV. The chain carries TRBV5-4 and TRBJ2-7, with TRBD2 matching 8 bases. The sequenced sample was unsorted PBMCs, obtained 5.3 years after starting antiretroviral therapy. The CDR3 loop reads CASSKRESPYEQYF. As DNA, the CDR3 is TGTGCCAGCAGCAAGCGGGAGTCCCCCTACGAGCAGTACTTC.